The 17 T cell receptor beta chains in this list originate from one sample, sequenced in a study of blood T cell repertoires in COVID-19. Assay: immunoSEQ multiplex PCR; the TCRdb copy retains only in-frame clones and omits some. Here the sample spans about 270,000 clones, about 76% being singletons. The sequenced sample was peripheral blood. Receptors originate from a woman aged 60 to 75 with active or convalescent COVID-19.

The rearrangement joins TRBV30 to TRBJ1-4; weak D call: TRBD1 (5 bases). The CDR3 is 13 amino acids. CDR1 is GTSNPN and CDR2 is SVGIG in the germline V gene (reference sequence). Trimming took off 2 bases at V and 4 bases at J, with 8 bases between the two ends. The DNA for the CDR3 is TGTGCCTGGAGTCCAGGGCTTAATGAAAAACTGTTTTTT. Its protein is CAWSPGLNEKLFF.

The rearrangement uses TRBV6-5 and TRBJ1-4; D perhaps matches TRBD1 (5 bases). Germline assignment: CDR1 MNHEY and CDR2 SVGAGI. This CDR3 has 13 amino acids. The CDR3 spells CVGGRVANEKLFF. DNA for the CDR3: TGTGTGGGGGGAAGGGTGGCTAATGAAAAACTGTTTTTT.

The chain is built from TRBV5-1 and TRBJ1-5, with D perhaps TRBD1 (5 bases). The CDR3 extends over 15 amino acids. The ends were cut back, 3 bases at V and 4 bases at J, with 14 bases in the middle. Germline values: CDR1 SGHRS, CDR2 YFSETQ. In nucleotides, the CDR3 is TGCGCCAGCAGCTCAGGGATGGGAGGGAATCAGCCCCAGCATTTT. Amino acids: CASSSGMGGNQPQHF.

This chain joins TRBV5-4 and TRBJ2-7; 9 bases map to TRBD1. In germline, CDR1 is SGHNT, CDR2 YYREEE (reference sequence). Trimming removed 5 bases from V and 0 bases from J; junction bases left unmatched: 6. This CDR3 is 15 amino acids long. In DNA form, the CDR3 reads TGTGCCAGCAGTTCTGGACAGGGGAGCTCCTACGAGCAGTACTTC. Translating gives CASSSGQGSSYEQYF.

CDR3 DNA: TGTGCCACCAGCAGAGAGGCCAGGCATGAAAAACTGTTTTTT. This codes for CATSREARHEKLFF. This chain connects TRBV15 to TRBJ1-4, with D unclear. Trimming took off 0 bases at V and 6 bases at J, with 8 bases between the two ends. The length of the CDR3 is 14 residues. CDR1 is LNHNV and CDR2 is YYDKDF in the germline V gene (reference sequence).

V is TRBV6-5 and J is TRBJ1-4; maybe TRBD1 (6 bases). The V end lost 10 bases, the J end lost 7 bases, and 19 bases lay between the germline ends. The germline V gene has CDR1 MNHEY and CDR2 SVGAGI. This CDR3 has 14 amino acids. Here the CDR3 reads CAITRGSPSEKLFF. The CDR3, as DNA: TGTGCCATAACGAGGGGGTCTCCGAGTGAAAAACTGTTTTTT.

This clone was observed once. The rearrangement uses TRBV18 and TRBJ1-5; perhaps TRBD1 as D (5 bases). CDR1 is KGHSH, CDR2 LQKENI, per germline. The CDR3 loop spans 14 amino acids. Trimming took 2 bases from V and 3 from J, leaving 8 bases between them. The CDR3 sequence: CASSPEGANQPQHF. The CDR3 nucleotides read TGTGCCAGCTCACCAGAAGGGGCCAATCAGCCCCAGCATTTT.

This rearrangement joins TRBV7-2 to TRBJ2-7; 7 bases fit TRBD1. V was clipped by 1 base and J by 0 bases; unmatched bases: 3. The CDR3 extends over 15 amino acids. Germline V gene sequence: CDR1 SGHTA, CDR2 FQGNSA. CDR3 coding DNA: TGTGCCAGCAGCTTAGGAGGGACAGCCTCCTACGAGCAGTACTTC. Protein product: CASSLGGTASYEQYF.

This clone has just a few counts. The CDR3 region has the DNA TGTGCCAGCAGGAACTTCGCCACAGATACGCAGTATTTT. Protein: CASRNFATDTQYF. V gene TRBV27 combines with J gene TRBJ2-3; no clear D. Germline loops: CDR1 MNHEY, CDR2 SMNVEV (reference sequence). The CDR3 has 13 residues. V was cut by 6 bases and J by 2 bases, with 9 bases left in between.

The V gene is TRBV18, the J gene TRBJ1-1, with a possible D match to TRBD1 (6 bases). The germline V and J ends were trimmed by 2 bases and 6 bases, with 16 bases remaining between them. The germline gives CDR1 KGHSH, CDR2 LQKENI. CDR3 size: 15 residues. The DNA of the CDR3 is TGTGCCAGCTCACCAGAGGTAGGGGGAAACTCTGAAGCTTTCTTT. It translates to CASSPEVGGNSEAFF.

J is TRBJ2-7 and V is TRBV5-1, with 8 nucleotides matching TRBD1. Germline V CDR1 and CDR2: SGHRS, YFSETQ. V shed 0 bases and J 3 bases; nucleotides not matched to a gene: 5. This CDR3 is 15 amino acids long. The CDR3 DNA is TGCGCCAGCAGCTTGGGCGCCAGGGGGCTCTACGAGCAGTACTTC. Translating it yields CASSLGARGLYEQYF. Full variable domain (missing parts from reference TRBV5-1 and TRBJ2-7): KAGVTQTPRYLIKTRGQQVTLSCSPISGHRSVSWYQQTPGQGLQFLFEYFSETQRNKGNFPGRFSGRQFSNSRSEMNVSTLELGDSALYLCASSLGARGLYEQYFGPGTRLTVT.

Only a few counts were recorded for this clone. The chain joins TRBV10-3 to TRBJ2-7, with TRBD1 identical over 11 bases. Germline lookup yields CDR1 ENHRY and CDR2 SYGVKD. V lost 4 bases and J lost 7; bases outside the gene matches: 3. CDR3 length equals 13 residues. The CDR3 loop is CAISVDRGREQYF. The CDR3 DNA follows: TGTGCCATCAGTGTGGACAGGGGGCGAGAGCAGTACTTC.

This chain connects TRBV12-5 to TRBJ1-6; a weak D match, TRBD1 (5 bases). V gave up 3 bases and J gave up 8 bases, with 8 bases separating them. The CDR3 is 13 amino acids. Germline values: CDR1 LGHNT, CDR2 FRNRAP. For the CDR3, the DNA is TGTGCTAGTGGTTTTAAAGGGGATTCACCCCTCCACTTT. Protein sequence: CASGFKGDSPLHF.

This chain connects TRBV2 to TRBJ2-7, with 7 nucleotides matching TRBD2. V shed 2 bases and J 3 bases; nucleotides not matched to a gene: 1. This CDR3 comprises 13 residues. Germline V lookup: CDR1 SNHLY, CDR2 FYNNEI. In DNA, the CDR3 is TGTGCCAGCAGTGAATCGGGGGGCTACGAGCAGTACTTC. This sequence encodes CASSESGGYEQYF.

The rearrangement joins TRBV2 to TRBJ1-2, with TRBD1 identical over 8 bases. The CDR3 is made up of 12 amino acids. V was pared by 11 bases and J by 8 bases, with 10 bases of the junction left unmatched. Germline values: CDR1 SNHLY, CDR2 FYNNEI. The CDR3 is CAGGQGLGGYTF. The DNA for the CDR3 is TGTGCCGGAGGACAGGGCCTTGGGGGCTACACCTTC.

This chain links TRBV5-1 with TRBJ2-3; 10 nucleotides agree with TRBD2. After removal of 4 bases from V and 5 bases from J, the junction contained 10 bases not matched to a gene. Germline V lookup: CDR1 SGHRS, CDR2 YFSETQ. The CDR3 is 16 residues long. The CDR3 here is CASSPSGGGPGDTQYF. In DNA form, the CDR3 reads TGCGCCAGCAGCCCCAGCGGGGGGGGCCCGGGAGATACGCAGTATTTT. The whole variable domain, filled in from reference TRBV5-1 and TRBJ2-3, reads KAGVTQTPRYLIKTRGQQVTLSCSPISGHRSVSWYQQTPGQGLQFLFEYFSETQRNKGNFPGRFSGRQFSNSRSEMNVSTLELGDSALYLCASSPSGGGPGDTQYFGPGTRLTVL.

The chain carries TRBV30 and TRBJ1-1; the D is unclear. The CDR3 runs 16 residues. The ends were cut back, 3 bases at V and 0 bases at J, with 17 bases in the middle. The germline V gene has CDR1 GTSNPN and CDR2 SVGIG (reference sequence). DNA for the CDR3: TGTGCCTGGAGCGAGACACAAGATTACATGAACACTGAAGCTTTCTTT. Translating gives CAWSETQDYMNTEAFF.